One and the same sample provided the 20 T cell receptor beta chains below, sequenced in a study of cytomegalovirus exposure and HLA in healthy donors. The PCR ran on 60 Vbeta and 13 Jbeta primers. Method: immunoSEQ multiplex PCR; TCRdb's copy keeps in-frame clones and lacks some. In the table there are about 130,000 clones, less than 85% of which are singletons. Specimen: PBMCs. The receptors here all came from a man aged 30 to 45 in good health and CMV-seronegative.

The genes are TRBV29-1 and TRBJ1-1; D may be TRBD1 (5 bases). Germline values: CDR1 SQVTM, CDR2 ANQGSEA. The CDR3 length is 13 residues. Trimming left V 7 bases short and J 1 base short, with 13 bases between. Written as DNA, the CDR3 is TGCAGCGCCGCGACGGACACGAACACTGAAGCTTTCTTT. It codes for CSAATDTNTEAFF.

This chain joins TRBV7-8 and TRBJ1-4; D unclear. The CDR3 totals 13 residues. Trimming took 6 bases from V and 10 from J, leaving 15 bases between them. Germline V gene data show CDR1 as SGHVS and CDR2 as FQNEAQ. In DNA, the CDR3 is TGTGCCAGCAGACGAGCCCTAGACGGAAAACTGTTTTTT. Its translation: CASRRALDGKLFF.

The V call is TRBV7-9, the J call TRBJ2-5, with 7 bases identical to TRBD1. CDR3 length: 14 amino acids. CDR1 is SEHNR, CDR2 FQNEAQ, per germline (reference sequence). Trimming removed 5 bases from V and 4 bases from J; junction bases left unmatched: 7. As DNA, the CDR3 is TGTGCCAGCAGCAGCTCGACAGGGCGAGAGACCCAGTACTTC. This sequence encodes CASSSSTGRETQYF.

J is TRBJ2-7 and V is TRBV4-1; 9 nucleotides line up with TRBD2. The V segment lost 0 bases and the J segment 9 bases; nucleotides outside the gene matches: 12. CDR1 and CDR2 (germline): MGHRA, YSYEKL. The CDR3 consists of 16 residues. CDR3 sequence: CASSQDSILAGFGQYF. In DNA form, the CDR3 reads TGCGCCAGCAGCCAAGATTCAATCCTAGCGGGATTCGGGCAGTACTTC.

Written as DNA, the CDR3 is TGTGCCAGCAGCATACAGGGGGCGCATGACGGGGAGCTGTTTTTT. The encoded protein is CASSIQGAHDGELFF. V and J are TRBV7-8 and TRBJ2-2; 9 bases are shared with TRBD1. The J segment lost 7 bases and the V segment lost 5 bases, leaving 8 bases of the junction unmatched. The CDR3 totals 15 residues. Germline assignment: CDR1 SGHVS and CDR2 FQNEAQ.

V gene TRBV28 combines with J gene TRBJ2-5, with TRBD1 identical over 7 bases. The last part of the DNA fits TRBJ2-7 better; the J call may be wrong. The CDR3 has 14 residues. Germline V lookup: CDR1 MDHEN, CDR2 SYDVKM. CDR3 sequence (DNA): TGTGCCAGCAGTCCTACCAGGGGGATCTACGAGCAGTACTTC. It yields the protein CASSPTRGIYEQYF.

J is TRBJ2-1 and V is TRBV7-2; no reliable D call. Deletions cut 1 base from V and 9 bases from J, with 10 bases between. The V gene's germline CDR1 is SGHTA and CDR2 FQGNSA. The CDR3 has 13 amino acids. The CDR3 DNA reads TGTGCCAGCAGCTTAGTGGGTCGAGGTGAGCAGTTCTTC. This encodes CASSLVGRGEQFF.

Concerning this clone: Sequence at one end of the junction differs from germline and may be a read error. V is TRBV7-9 and J is TRBJ1-2, with D perhaps TRBD1 (6 bases). The CDR3 is 12 amino acids. Germline-derived CDR1 and CDR2 are SEHNR and FQNEAQ (reference sequence). The DNA for the CDR3 is TGTTCCAGCAGCTCAGGACAGTCGGGCTACACCTTC. Translation: CSSSSGQSGYTF.

Details on this clone: One junction end disagrees with the germline gene, perhaps due to a read error. The gene calls are TRBV7-2 and TRBJ1-2, with TRBD1 matching over 8 bases. The CDR3 consists of 16 residues. CDR1 is SGHTA and CDR2 is FQGNSA in the germline V gene. The chain's CDR3 is CASTEGQGAFNHGYTF. The CDR3 region has the DNA TGTGCCAGCACCGAGGGCCAGGGGGCTTTTAACCATGGCTACACCTTC.

The rearrangement joins TRBV28 to TRBJ1-4, with 8 nucleotides matching TRBD1. The junction had 3 bases not matched to a gene; V was cut back by 6 bases and J by 3 bases. In germline, CDR1 is MDHEN, CDR2 SYDVKM. The CDR3 contains 14 residues. CDR3 nucleotides: TGTGCCAGCAGGATACAGGGGGCTAATGAAAAACTGTTTTTT. As protein: CASRIQGANEKLFF.

At least ten counts were recorded for this clone. The gene calls are TRBV6-4 and TRBJ2-3; TRBD2 matches 8 bases. Unmatched junction bases numbered 3, after V lost 4 bases and J lost 3 bases. This CDR3 is built from 14 residues. Germline values: CDR1 MRHNA, CDR2 SNTAGT. This CDR3 reads CASSAERETDTQYF. The CDR3, as DNA: TGTGCCAGCAGTGCTGAGCGGGAGACAGATACGCAGTATTTT.

This chain links TRBV19 with TRBJ2-5, with 12 bases fitting TRBD2. The CDR3 consists of 15 residues. The V segment lost 4 bases and the J segment 2 bases; nucleotides outside the gene matches: 2. CDR1 and CDR2 (germline): LNHDA, SQIVND (reference sequence). The CDR3 DNA sequence: TGTGCCAGTAGTAGACTAGCGGGAGTTCAAGAGACCCAGTACTTC. This gives the protein CASSRLAGVQETQYF.

A single count supports this clone. V gene TRBV10-3 combines with J gene TRBJ2-6, with TRBD2 as a possible D gene (6 bases). The V gene's germline CDR1 is ENHRY and CDR2 SYGVKD. The CDR3 has 16 residues. V lost 3 bases, J lost 4 bases, and 13 bases lay in between. This CDR3 reads CAISDSSGVGANVLTF. The CDR3 DNA reads as TGTGCCATCAGTGATTCCTCGGGGGTCGGGGCCAACGTCCTGACTTTC.

The rearrangement joins TRBV9 to TRBJ2-5; TRBD2 matches 12 bases. This CDR3 region has 16 residues. Per germline, CDR1 SGDLS and CDR2 YYNGEE. Germline trimming cut 2 bases from V and 2 bases from J; bases unmatched to any gene: 4. CDR3 protein: CASSVTGTSGQETQYF. Written as DNA, the CDR3 is TGTGCCAGCAGCGTGACCGGGACTAGCGGGCAAGAGACCCAGTACTTC.

Notes on this clone: One junction end disagrees with the germline gene, perhaps due to a read error. This sequence joins TRBV4-1 and TRBJ1-2; 8 nucleotides align to TRBD1. This CDR3 has 17 residues. Germline CDR1 and CDR2: MGHRA and YSYEKL. CDR3 DNA sequence: TGCGCCAGCAGCCAACCTTTAAGGACAGGGTCAGACTATGGCTACCCCTTC. Its translation is CASSQPLRTGSDYGYPF.

To note about this clone: One junction end does not reproduce the germline sequence, and a read error may be involved. The chain uses TRBV15 and TRBJ1-2, with 9 bases fitting TRBD1. Germline CDR1 LNHNV, CDR2 YYDKDF (reference sequence). CDR3 length equals 14 residues. Here the CDR3 DNA reads TGTGCCACCAGCCCCGACAGGGGGAACTATGGCCACACCTTC. It translates to CATSPDRGNYGHTF.

The V gene is TRBV18, the J gene TRBJ2-1; possible D gene TRBD1, 5 bases. The CDR3 consists of 13 residues. Trimming stripped 4 bases from V and 5 bases from J, with 9 bases between. The V gene's germline CDR1 is KGHSH and CDR2 LQKENI. CDR3 bases: TGTGCCAGCTCACGTACAGGTAACAATGAGCAGTTCTTC. It codes for CASSRTGNNEQFF.

This chain joins TRBV5-1 and TRBJ2-2; 9 bases map to TRBD2. The CDR3 is 17 residues long. J lost 9 bases, V lost 4 bases, and 16 bases had no gene match. Looked up from germline, CDR1 is SGHRS and CDR2 is YFSETQ. The CDR3 is CASSMTSGRILFRELFF. Written as DNA, the CDR3 is TGCGCCAGCAGCATGACTAGCGGCAGGATTCTATTCCGGGAGCTGTTTTTT.

This clone was seen a few times. This chain's CDR3 is CASSQDRVREKLFF. The CDR3 nucleotides read TGCGCCAGCAGCCAGGACAGGGTGCGGGAAAAACTGTTTTTT. The chain carries TRBV4-1 and TRBJ1-4; 8 bases agree with TRBD1. Germline V gene data show CDR1 as MGHRA and CDR2 as YSYEKL. V trimming: 3 bases; J trimming: 8 bases; junction bases outside the gene matches: 5. The CDR3 loop spans 14 amino acids.

The V call is TRBV4-2, the J call TRBJ1-3; D not resolved. The CDR3 length is 14 residues. V shed 4 bases and J shed 4 bases, with 11 bases lying between them. CDR1 LGHNA and CDR2 YNFKEQ come from the germline V gene. This chain's CDR3 is CASSRWAEGNTIYF. CDR3 sequence (DNA): TGTGCCAGCAGCCGGTGGGCAGAGGGAAACACCATATATTTT.